Here is one T cell receptor (beta chain) with its context. Its antigen has not been determined. There are no base qualities to consult, and no much larger clone falls within one base. The junction shows trimming of 10 bases on V and 0 bases on J, plus 18 bases between the germline ends. Including cysteine and phenylalanine, the CDR3 has 15 amino acids. Only the CDR3 portion is preserved as DNA: 45 bases, with reading frame beginning at the first base. CDR1 is given as ENHRY and CDR2 as SYGVKD, both from the germline V gene. For repertoire sequencing, TCR beta CDR3 regions were amplified from RNA transcripts. The first round was an RT-PCR using HTBI primers with the Qiagen OneStep RT-PCR kit, and this first round was followed by a second-round multiplex PCR, then size selection and purification. Libraries were sequenced paired-end with 100 bp reads on an Illumina HiSeq2000. The paper's processing steps were these. SOAPnuke was used to process the reads, throwing out any read that had adapters, had uncalled bases, had a mean Phred below 15, or lacked an exact constant-primer or identifier match. COPE v1.2.5 was used to merge high-quality paired reads. Each unique nucleotide sequence was treated as a clonotype, and MiTCR v1.1 was used to align the clonotypes to the IMGT TRB V, D and J references. Analysis was restricted to V-J combinations with a frequency above 0.0001, which covered approximately 99% of repertoires. For each V-J combination, a TCR clonal expansion and chaos score was defined as F50 clonal expansion divided by the chaos observed in the TCRdist matrix. Welch's t-statistics and random forest were used to reduce features to about a dozen V-J combinations, which were fed into a naive Bayes classifier. The similarity between thyroid and blood repertoires was quantified using the Morisita-Horn index. TCRdb reworked the public reads: Q25 trimming with fastp, MiXCR clone assembly, productive beta chains retained. CDR3 protein sequences are deduplicated, and each keeps its most common genes and DNA. TCRdb, not the authors, supplied the V and J calls. Counted in this sample were over a million distinct CDR3 sequences; about 40% of them appeared once. Approximately 10% of the sample comes from the top ten.

The hyperthyroidism patients were 18 to 65 years old and newly diagnosed, with a disease duration of less than 2 months. Patients with other autoimmune diseases, uncontrolled infections, pregnancy or lactation were excluded. Diagnosis relied on clinical symptoms, serum thyroxine, TRAb, thyroid ultrasound and orbital computed tomography. Total RNA was extracted with Trizol reagent and quality-checked on an Agilent 2100 Bioanalyzer. The data were taken from a study of Graves' ophthalmopathy and Graves' hyperthyroidism (dated by TCRdb to 2016 to 2019). Background for the entire study: Stable hyperthyroidism was defined as no progression to ophthalmopathy within 18 months of follow-up. A discovery set of 100 patients (roughly 41 ophthalmopathy, about 59 stable hyperthyroidism) was enrolled to explore V-J signatures distinguishing ophthalmopathy from hyperthyroidism. Following sample collection, hyperthyroidism patients were given methimazole at a starting dose of 30 mg daily, and ophthalmopathy patients were given high-dose intravenous methylprednisolone. In about six hyperthyroidism patients, the T-cell repertoire of thyroid tissue was compared with the T-cell repertoire of blood. The independent validation cohort included under 20 hyperthyroidism patients plus 17 patients who later progressed from hyperthyroidism to ophthalmopathy. To tell Graves' ophthalmopathy apart from Graves' hyperthyroidism, and to predict which patients would progress to ophthalmopathy, the study relied on TCR beta repertoire signatures. In total, some 140 blood samples were TCR-sequenced: around 42 ophthalmopathy, over 70 hyperthyroidism and approximately 17 hyperthyroidism-to-ophthalmopathy patients.

The research as a whole found: In validation, the model predicted ophthalmopathy progression with less than 71% sensitivity and approximately 75% specificity; eleven to twelve predicted patients were CT-confirmed with GO in a median of approximately six months. Sample size was not predetermined statistically, and investigators were not blinded to group allocation. The 13-signature model separated ophthalmopathy from stable hyperthyroidism with roughly 88% sensitivity and about 81% specificity in cross-validation, and 80%/75% in the test set. Most expanded thyroid clonotypes with a frequency above 0.001 also appeared in blood, which suggests that blood repertoires may reflect the immune response in the thyroid.

The receptor comes from an adult man with Graves' hyperthyroidism. This chain joins TRBV10-3 to TRBJ1-2, and TRBD1 may be the D gene, going by 6 matching bases. Sequenced material: peripheral blood or thyroid tissue (not recorded which). The CDR3 region reads CASKDSFHPNYGYTF. The DNA sequence is as follows: TGTGCCAGCAAGGACAGCTTCCATCCTAACTATGGCTACACCTTC.